These 23 T cell receptor beta chains share one sample of origin, sequenced in a study of blood T cell repertoires in COVID-19. Assay used: immunoSEQ multiplex PCR; TCRdb lists only in-frame clones, some missing. The sample consists of more than 150,000 clones, approximately 80% of them appearing once. Sequenced sample: PBMCs or T cells enriched from blood (not recorded which). These receptors were taken from a man in his 60s who had been exposed to COVID-19.

The genes are TRBV27 and TRBJ1-2; D is perhaps TRBD1 (6 bases). Germline values: CDR1 MNHEY, CDR2 SMNVEV (reference sequence). Trimming pared 6 bases from V and 8 bases from J, leaving 19 bases between. This CDR3 spans 14 amino acids. In DNA form, the CDR3 reads TGTGCCAGCAGACAAACAGGGAAAGGAGAGGGCTACACCTTC. Protein sequence: CASRQTGKGEGYTF.

This sequence joins TRBV9 and TRBJ2-7, with 11 bases aligning to TRBD2. Germline V lookup: CDR1 SGDLS, CDR2 YYNGEE. CDR3 length equals 16 residues. After removal of 0 bases from V and 3 bases from J, the junction contained 5 bases not matched to a gene. The CDR3 loop is CASSVAPGTSGYEQYF. In nucleotides, the CDR3 is TGTGCCAGCAGCGTAGCCCCCGGGACTAGCGGCTACGAGCAGTACTTC.

This clone was seen only once. This rearrangement joins TRBV28 to TRBJ1-5; D remains unclear. This CDR3 region has 13 residues. CDR1 MDHEN and CDR2 SYDVKM come from the germline V gene. Trimming removed 6 bases from V and 7 bases from J, with 13 bases in between. The CDR3, as DNA: TGTGCCAGCAGGGGGAGGGTTAGACAGCCCCAGCATTTT. It is translated as CASRGRVRQPQHF.

The table lists this clone with a count of one. The chain links TRBV2 to TRBJ2-1, with 10 bases lining up with TRBD2. CDR3 length: 12 amino acids. Per germline, CDR1 SNHLY and CDR2 FYNNEI. The CDR3 is CVQRGGYNEQFF. CDR3 sequence (DNA): TGTGTCCAGCGGGGGGGCTACAATGAGCAGTTCTTC.

The chain links TRBV4-3 to TRBJ1-1; 7 nucleotides match TRBD1. Germline V CDR1 and CDR2: LGHNA, YSLEER. Unmatched junction bases numbered 2, after V lost 2 bases and J lost 5 bases. The CDR3 length is 13 residues. CDR3 bases: TGCGCCAGCAGCCAAACAGGGGTGACTGAAGCTTTCTTT. This encodes CASSQTGVTEAFF.

A few counts support this clone. This chain joins TRBV20-1 and TRBJ1-2; D perhaps matches TRBD1 (6 bases). The CDR3 loop spans 14 amino acids. Germline CDR1 DFQATT, CDR2 SNEGSKA (reference sequence). The V end lost 3 bases, the J end lost 4 bases, and 15 bases lay between the germline ends. DNA for the CDR3: TGCAGTGCTAGTCAACAGGGATCTCTCTATGGCTACACCTTC. Translated, it gives CSASQQGSLYGYTF.

The chain combines TRBV7-9 with TRBJ1-4; D is ambiguous. V was shortened by 5 bases and J by 8 bases, with 15 bases between the two germline ends. Germline V CDR1 and CDR2: SEHNR, FQNEAQ (reference sequence). The CDR3 length is 14 residues. Here the CDR3 reads CASSPAGRPEKLFF. In DNA, the CDR3 is TGTGCCAGCAGCCCAGCGGGCAGGCCCGAAAAACTGTTTTTT.

In nucleotides, the CDR3 is TGTGCCACCAGTGATTTGCCCCCAGGGGCCCTTCAGCATTTT. This sequence encodes CATSDLPPGALQHF. The chain employs TRBV24-1 and TRBJ1-5, with a possible D match to TRBD1 (6 bases). The V and J ends lost 0 bases and 13 bases respectively, with 15 bases between them. This CDR3 has 14 residues. Germline V lookup: CDR1 KGHDR, CDR2 SFDVKD.

The V gene is TRBV19, the J gene TRBJ2-1; 16 bases match TRBD2. The CDR3 consists of 16 residues. Germline values: CDR1 LNHDA, CDR2 SQIVND (reference sequence). V lost 6 bases, J lost 5 bases, and 4 bases stayed unmatched. The CDR3, as DNA: TGTGCCAGTAGACCGGGACTAGCGGGAGGGAACAATGAGCAGTTCTTC. This codes for CASRPGLAGGNNEQFF.

The rearrangement links TRBV6-5 to TRBJ1-2, with D unclear. Germline CDR1 reads MNHEY; CDR2 reads SVGAGI. Trimming took off 2 bases at V and 1 base at J, with 14 bases between the two ends. The CDR3 contains 16 residues. The CDR3 region is CASSYATRLFNYGYTF. The DNA of the CDR3 is TGTGCCAGCAGTTACGCGACAAGACTATTTAACTATGGCTACACCTTC.

CDR3 nucleotides: TGTGCCAGCAGCCTCGGGACTAGCGGGAGAGTGGACGAGCAGTACTTC. Translating gives CASSLGTSGRVDEQYF. The chain links TRBV11-3 to TRBJ2-7, with 14 bases aligning to TRBD2. V was pared by 5 bases and J by 5 bases, with 8 bases of the junction left unmatched. CDR3 length equals 16 residues. The germline gives CDR1 SGHNT, CDR2 YENEEA.

The V and J genes are TRBV19 and TRBJ2-7; tentatively, D is TRBD2 (6 bases). Per germline, CDR1 LNHDA and CDR2 SQIVND (reference sequence). The V and J ends lost 3 bases and 3 bases respectively, with 15 bases between them. This CDR3 has 15 residues. The CDR3 loop is CASSMGGDLLYEQYF. As DNA, the CDR3 is TGTGCCAGTAGTATGGGCGGGGACCTTCTCTACGAGCAGTACTTC.

V usage is TRBV24-1 and J usage is TRBJ2-5; 8 nucleotides line up with TRBD1. CDR1 is KGHDR, CDR2 SFDVKD, per germline. The CDR3 spans 15 residues. V was clipped by 0 bases and J by 2 bases; unmatched bases: 1. The CDR3 DNA follows: TGTGCCACCAGTGATTTGGGACAGGGACAAGAGACCCAGTACTTC. Residues: CATSDLGQGQETQYF.

This rearrangement joins TRBV15 to TRBJ1-3; 7 bases match TRBD1. The germline V gene encodes CDR1 LNHNV and CDR2 YYDKDF (reference sequence). V lost 3 bases, J lost 4 bases, and 12 bases stayed unmatched. The CDR3 loop spans 17 amino acids. The CDR3 spells CATSSGLTGTAGNTIYF. CDR3 nucleotides: TGTGCCACCAGCAGTGGGCTCACCGGGACAGCAGGAAACACCATATATTTT.

The chain joins TRBV4-1 to TRBJ2-7; 8 bases are shared with TRBD1. Germline V gene lookup returns CDR1 MGHRA and CDR2 YSYEKL. The V segment lost 4 bases and the J segment 3 bases; nucleotides outside the gene matches: 5. The CDR3 length is 14 residues. The CDR3, as DNA: TGCGCCAGCAGCCGCCCGGGACAGGACTACGAGCAGTACTTC. This translates into CASSRPGQDYEQYF.

The count of this clone is one. The CDR3 DNA reads as TGTGCCAGCAGCTTGCTCCCAGGGGGTACATCCTACAATGAGCAGTTCTTC. It is translated as CASSLLPGGTSYNEQFF. V is TRBV5-8 and J is TRBJ2-1; 7 positions match TRBD1. Trimming cost V 1 base and J 1 base; bases outside gene matches: 8. This CDR3 comprises 17 residues. CDR1 and CDR2 from the germline V gene are SGHTS and YDEGEE.

The chain carries TRBV9 and TRBJ2-1; D is undetermined. V was clipped by 4 bases and J by 9 bases, with 11 bases between them. The length of the CDR3 is 12 residues. Germline CDR1 and CDR2: SGDLS and YYNGEE. Here the CDR3 DNA reads TGTGCCAGCAGCCCCGACTTCAGTGAGCAGTTCTTC. Translating gives CASSPDFSEQFF.

The chain carries TRBV10-1 and TRBJ2-7; D perhaps matches TRBD1 (5 bases). The CDR3 spans 14 residues. V lost 4 bases, J lost 7 bases, and 17 bases lay in between. Germline loops: CDR1 WNHNN, CDR2 SYGVQD (reference sequence). CDR3 loop: CASSAEGERWEQYF. The CDR3 region has the DNA TGCGCCAGCAGTGCGGAAGGGGAAAGGTGGGAGCAGTACTTC.

As DNA, the CDR3 is TGTGCCAGCAGCGCCTACAGGGGCGCGAACACCGGGGAGCTGTTTTTT. It is translated as CASSAYRGANTGELFF. J is TRBJ2-2 and V is TRBV9; 7 positions match TRBD1. The CDR3 is 16 amino acids. V was pared by 3 bases and J by 0 bases, with 5 bases of the junction left unmatched. Looked up from germline, CDR1 is SGDLS and CDR2 is YYNGEE.

The rearrangement links TRBV23-1 to TRBJ2-7; D is possibly TRBD1 (5 bases). TRBV23-1 is annotated as an ORF whose role is uncertain. Trimming stripped 2 bases from V and 3 bases from J, with 14 bases between. The CDR3 extends over 15 amino acids. The CDR3 DNA sequence: TGCGCCAGCAGTCAACCCAGGGTAGTAAGCTACGAGCAGTACTTC. The encoded protein is CASSQPRVVSYEQYF.

The chain combines TRBV7-3 with TRBJ2-3; possible D gene TRBD2, 5 bases. Trimming removed 4 bases from V and 3 bases from J, with 11 bases in between. The germline gives CDR1 SGHTA, CDR2 FQGTGA. This CDR3 has 14 amino acids. CDR3 DNA sequence: TGTGCCAGCAGCTCCTCAGGAGGAACAGATACGCAGTATTTT. Residues: CASSSSGGTDTQYF.

The CDR3 nucleotides are TGTGCCAGCAGCTTTAAGAGTGCGGGGGGGACTGAAGCTTTCTTT. This gives the protein CASSFKSAGGTEAFF. V and J are TRBV5-6 and TRBJ1-1, with D possibly being TRBD1 (5 bases). The V end was cut by 2 bases, the J end by 5 bases, with 16 bases between. This CDR3 has 15 residues. From germline, CDR1 is SGHDT and CDR2 YYEEEE.

This chain joins TRBV18 and TRBJ2-7; possibly TRBD2 for D (6 bases). V lost 0 bases to trimming and J lost 0 bases, with 12 bases between them. The CDR3 is made up of 16 amino acids. From germline, CDR1 is KGHSH and CDR2 LQKENI. The CDR3, as DNA: TGTGCCAGCTCACCACCTACCGCTAGCGCCTCCTACGAGCAGTACTTC. It encodes CASSPPTASASYEQYF.